This T cell receptor (beta chain) stems from a study of blood T cell repertoires in COVID-19. About the research overall: The analysed material was cDNA or gDNA that came from T cells, B-cell-depleted T cells, or PBMCs.

With 5 bases clipped from V and 3 bases from J, the junction kept 5 bases outside the gene matches. CDR3 length: 14 amino acids. Germline values: CDR1 MDHEN, CDR2 SYDVKM. The table came from immunoSEQ multiplex PCR; TCRdb's copy has only in-frame clones and leaves some out. The sample records some 180,000 clones, 88% being singletons. The specimen was peripheral blood. This TCR was sampled from a man aged 50 to 60 who had recovered from COVID-19. The chain joins TRBV28 to TRBJ2-5; 8 bases match TRBD2. CDR3: CASSQEAGEETQYF. The CDR3 DNA reads TGTGCCAGCAGTCAAGAAGCGGGGGAAGAGACCCAGTACTTC. Drawing the rest from reference TRBV28 and TRBJ2-5, the complete variable domain is DVKVTQSSRYLVKRTGEKVFLECVQDMDHENMFWYRQDPGLGLRLIYFSYDVKMKEKGDIPEGYSVSREKKERFSLILESASTNQTSMYLCASSQEAGEETQYFGPGTRLLVL.